The rows below give T cell receptor beta chains drawn from one sample of a study of T cell repertoires in cytomegalovirus infection. In TCRdb, the reads were re-called with MiXCR into one record per CDR3 protein. Counted here are fewer than 350,000 distinct CDR3 sequences, 15% to 20% occurring once; the ten biggest clones make up 12%. Sequencing was done on a sample of PBMCs. The receptors were gathered from a human donor in good health (CMV status not recorded). Some clones in this sample may be carry-over from other donors' samples. Both conserved end residues are part of each CDR3. A D gene is named only where the DNA matches it firmly. Clone size is shown for a subset of rows, as once, few, many or a class of expanded clone.

len	v_gene	d_gene	j_gene	abundance	CDR3nt	CDR3aa
17	TRBV27	NA	TRBJ2-6	once	TGTGTCAGCAGTTTGTGGGTTCCGGTGACTGGGGCCAACGTCCTGACTTTC	CVSSLWVPVTGANVLTF
13	TRBV20-1	NA	TRBJ1-1	NA	TGCAGTGCAGACCAGGGGAGGGTCACTGAAGCTTTCTTT	CSADQGRVTEAFF
13	TRBV19	NA	TRBJ2-7	once	TGTGCCAGTAGTATAGTTGGCGGGCTAGAGCAGTACTTC	CASSIVGGLEQYF
19	TRBV7-2	NA	TRBJ1-1	many	TGTGCCAGCAGCTTAGCCCCGACCCGTCTTTTGTTCATGAACACTGAAGCTTTCTTT	CASSLAPTRLLFMNTEAFF
13	TRBV5-6	NA	TRBJ2-1	NA	TGTGCCAGCAGCTATTCATTGGCAAATGAGCAGTTCTTC	CASSYSLANEQFF
16	TRBV7-2	NA	TRBJ2-3	many	TGTGCCAGCAGCTTAGCGCCCTCTCAACCCACAGATACGCAGTATTTT	CASSLAPSQPTDTQYF
14	TRBV5-1	TRBD1	TRBJ2-7	NA	TGCGCCAGCAGCCCGGGAACAGGGGGCTCTCAGCAGTACTTC	CASSPGTGGSQQYF
15	TRBV7-8	TRBD2	TRBJ2-7	many	TGTGCCAGCAGCCACCGGAGGGAGCGGGGGTGGGAGCAGTACTTC	CASSHRRERGWEQYF
14	TRBV6-2/TRBV6-3	TRBD1	TRBJ2-2	NA	TGTGCCAGCGAGACAGGGGCGAGCACCGGGGAGCTGTTTTTT	CASETGASTGELFF
16	TRBV4-2	NA	TRBJ1-5	NA	TGTGCCAGCAGCCAACACGGTGGTGGGGGTAATCAGCCCCAGCATTTT	CASSQHGGGGNQPQHF
16	TRBV19	NA	TRBJ1-5	NA	TGTGCCAGTAGTCCCGACGGGACACGAGGTATTCGGCCCCAGCATTTT	CASSPDGTRGIRPQHF
15	TRBV7-8	TRBD2	TRBJ2-5	few	TGTGCCAGCAGCCTAGGGACTAGCGGGGGGGGGACCCAGTACTTC	CASSLGTSGGGTQYF
15	TRBV25-1	NA	TRBJ1-2	many	TGTGCCAGCAGTGAACCCCCCGGGAGACCCTATGGCTACACCTTC	CASSEPPGRPYGYTF
13	TRBV29-1	NA	TRBJ1-6	NA	TGCAGCGTTGTGGAACGGGAAAATTCACCCGTCCACTTT	CSVVERENSPVHF
16	TRBV7-2	TRBD1	TRBJ1-5	many	TGTGCCAGCAGCTTAGTAGGACAGGTTAGCAATCAGCCCCAGCATTTT	CASSLVGQVSNQPQHF
14	TRBV20-1	NA	TRBJ1-2	NA	TGCAGTGCTAGAGAGGCTGGGAGGTCCAATGGCTACACCTTC	CSAREAGRSNGYTF
14	TRBV4-3	NA	TRBJ2-5	NA	TGCGCCAGCAGCCAAGGGCAGGGATACGAGACCCAGTACTTC	CASSQGQGYETQYF
16	TRBV7-9	TRBD1	TRBJ1-2	few	TGTGCCAGCAGCTTACGCGGGGGACAGTCTTACTATGGCTACACCTTC	CASSLRGGQSYYGYTF
14	TRBV4-3	NA	TRBJ2-5	few	TGCGCCAGCAGCCGGCATCTGTCGACCGAGACCCAGTACTTC	CASSRHLSTETQYF
17	TRBV11-1	TRBD1	TRBJ2-6	many	TGTGCCAGCAGCCAAAGACAGGGGGAATCTGGGGCCAACGTCCTGACTTTC	CASSQRQGESGANVLTF
16	TRBV7-2	TRBD2	TRBJ2-1	many	TGTGCCAGCAGCTTAGATCTAGCGGGACTAGTGACTGAGCAGTTCTTC	CASSLDLAGLVTEQFF
15	TRBV27	NA	TRBJ2-7	NA	TGTGCCAGCAGTCCGTCCGGGACTTACGGATACGAGCAGTACTTC	CASSPSGTYGYEQYF
19	TRBV5-1	NA	TRBJ1-6	few	TGCGCCAGCAGCTTGAGGAGCAGACAAGAGAGCTCCTATAATTCACCCCTCCACTTT	CASSLRSRQESSYNSPLHF
13	TRBV19	NA	TRBJ2-5	few	TGTGCCAGTAGTCCAAGTCTCGGGGAGACCCAGTACTTC	CASSPSLGETQYF
15	TRBV20-1	TRBD1	TRBJ1-2	few	TGCAGTGCGCCCCCGACAGGGGGCTGGATCTATGGCTACACCTTC	CSAPPTGGWIYGYTF
12	TRBV7-2	NA	TRBJ2-1	many	TGTGCCAGCAGCACCTACTACAATGAGCAGTTCTTC	CASSTYYNEQFF
13	TRBV28	NA	TRBJ2-2	few	TGTGCCAGCCCCGACGCGAACACCGGGGAGCTGTTTTTT	CASPDANTGELFF
17	TRBV5-6	NA	TRBJ1-1	NA	TGTGCCAGCAAGCCCCAGACAAGCAGGGTGGAGAACACTGAAGCTTTCTTT	CASKPQTSRVENTEAFF
13	TRBV3-1	NA	TRBJ2-7	NA	TGTGCCAGCAGGCCCTCAGGGGGGTACGAGCAGTACTTC	CASRPSGGYEQYF
13	TRBV12-3/TRBV12-4	TRBD1	TRBJ1-1	NA	TGTGCCAGCAGTTCCGGGACAGGGGGCGATGCTTTCTTT	CASSSGTGGDAFF
15	TRBV9	NA	TRBJ2-7	few	TGTGCCAGCAGCGTAGATCAGGACTTGCACTACGAGCAGTACTTC	CASSVDQDLHYEQYF
15	TRBV20-1	NA	TRBJ1-6	NA	TGCAGTGCCAGAGGGGTGTCCGATAAAAATTCACCCCTCCACTTT	CSARGVSDKNSPLHF
14	TRBV20-1	NA	TRBJ1-1	few	TGCAGTGCACCAGTAGACTCAGCATACACTGAAGCTTTCTTT	CSAPVDSAYTEAFF
15	TRBV5-6	NA	TRBJ2-7	many	TGTGCCAGCAGCCCACAGCCAAGTCCCTTCTACGAGCAGTACTTC	CASSPQPSPFYEQYF